This T cell receptor (beta chain) derives from a study of shared clonotypes between healthy human individuals. To note about this clone: Its target is unknown.

The CDR3 sequence is 13 residues long. Germline assignment: CDR1 KGHSH and CDR2 LQKENI. The V end was cut by 6 bases, the J end by 2 bases, with 10 bases between. Regarding the study as a whole: The study found roughly 5.3% of naive CD4 clonotypes shared across several donors.

Naive CD4+ cells were CD45RA-selected; the remaining cells were memory. Profiling relied on immunoSEQ multiplex PCR, and the TCRdb table lists in-frame clones only, not all of them. Found here are 2 million to 2.5 million clones, just over 90% of them singletons; the top ten hold approximately 0.4%. The V and J genes are TRBV18 and TRBJ2-5; D may be TRBD1 (6 bases). The receptor was isolated from a man aged 18 to 30 in good health. Some clones in this sample may be carry-over from other donors' samples. Source material: naive CD4+ T cells from PBMCs. Subset reported: CD45RA+ positively selected. The CDR3, as DNA: TGTGCCAGCTCCCAGGGGCAGCAAGAGACCCAGTACTTC. It encodes CASSQGQQETQYF.